Listed below are T cell receptor beta chains from one sample, sequenced in a study of post-analysis software for immune sequencing data. TCRdb reprocessed the PCR reads with MiXCR, giving one entry per CDR3 protein. The data hold some 690,000 distinct CDR3 sequences, with 30% observed a single time. What was sequenced was blood. The receptor source for this set is a girl aged 10-17 years with multiple sclerosis. CDR3s include the opening cysteine and the closing phenylalanine or tryptophan. The order of the fields is D gene, clone size, V gene, J gene, CDR3 DNA, CDR3 protein. A D gene is named only where the DNA matches it firmly. For some rows the clone size is stated as once, few or many, or as a class when expanded; others skip it.

>NA|many|TRBV7-2|TRBJ2-1
TGTGCCAGCAGCTTAGGGACCCCCGGCCTTGGTGAGCAGTTCTTC
CASSLGTPGLGEQFF
>NA|few|TRBV2|TRBJ1-2
TGTGCCAGCAGTGCCCTAGTAAAGTCCGGCGGCTATGGCTACACCTTC
CASSALVKSGGYGYTF
>TRBD2|NA|TRBV6-1|TRBJ2-3
TGTGCCAGCAGTCACCCAGCGGGAAGCACAGATACGCAGTATTTT
CASSHPAGSTDTQYF
>NA|NA|TRBV10-3|TRBJ2-1
TGTACCATCAGGGGACCCGGCAGCTCCTACAATGAGCAGTTCTTC
CTIRGPGSSYNEQFF
>TRBD1|few|TRBV12-3/TRBV12-4|TRBJ1-2
TGTGCCAGCAGTATACAGGGGCCGGGCTATGGCTACACCTTC
CASSIQGPGYGYTF
>TRBD2|few|TRBV12-3/TRBV12-4|TRBJ2-1
TGTGCCAGCACCCCTCCCGGGATCCTAGCGGGAGGGAGCGCCTACAATGAGCAGTTCTTC
CASTPPGILAGGSAYNEQFF
>TRBD1|few|TRBV20-1|TRBJ1-2
TGCAGTGCCGCAGGACAGGGGGATGGCTACACCTTC
CSAAGQGDGYTF
>TRBD2|NA|TRBV6-2/TRBV6-3|TRBJ2-1
TGTGCCAGCACCCCAGCGGGGCTCCCCTACGAGCAGTTCTTC
CASTPAGLPYEQFF
>NA|NA|TRBV5-1|TRBJ1-1
TGCGCCAGCAGCGTCGATCGAAGGACAGATCAAGCTTTCTTT
CASSVDRRTDQAFF
>TRBD2|NA|TRBV12-3/TRBV12-4|TRBJ2-3
TGTGCCAGCAGCCGATCTTTAGCGGGGCCCCGCACAGATACGCAGTATTTT
CASSRSLAGPRTDTQYF
>TRBD1|NA|TRBV5-1|TRBJ2-7
TGCGCCAGCAGCACCCAGGGGGACAGAGGAGACGAGCGGTACTTC
CASSTQGDRGDERYF
>TRBD2|few|TRBV10-3|TRBJ2-5
TGTGCCATCAGTGGGGCGGGGGGTCTGGAAGAGACCCAGTACTTC
CAISGAGGLEETQYF
>TRBD1|NA|TRBV2|TRBJ2-2
TGTGCCAGCAGTTCCAGGGGGCAGGAGACCGGGGAGCTGTTTTTT
CASSSRGQETGELFF